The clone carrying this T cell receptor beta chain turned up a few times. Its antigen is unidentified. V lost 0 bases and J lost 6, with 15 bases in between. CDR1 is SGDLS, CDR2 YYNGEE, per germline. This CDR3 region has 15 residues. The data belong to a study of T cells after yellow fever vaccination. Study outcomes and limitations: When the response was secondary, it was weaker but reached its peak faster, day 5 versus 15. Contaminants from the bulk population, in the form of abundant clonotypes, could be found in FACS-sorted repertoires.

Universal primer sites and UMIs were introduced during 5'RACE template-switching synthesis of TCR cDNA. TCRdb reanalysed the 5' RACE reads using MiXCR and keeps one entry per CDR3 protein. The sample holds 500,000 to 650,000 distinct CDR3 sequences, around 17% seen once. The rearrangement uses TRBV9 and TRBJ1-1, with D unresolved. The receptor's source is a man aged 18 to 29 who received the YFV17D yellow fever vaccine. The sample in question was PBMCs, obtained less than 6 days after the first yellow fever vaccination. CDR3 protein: CASSVAPTMGAEAFF. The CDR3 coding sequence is TGTGCCAGCAGCGTAGCCCCAACGATGGGCGCTGAAGCTTTCTTT. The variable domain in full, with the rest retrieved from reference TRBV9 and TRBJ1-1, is DSGVTQTPKHLITATGQRVTLRCSPRSGDLSVYWYQQSLDQGLQFLIQYYNGEERAKGNILERFSAQQFPDLHSELNLSSLELGDSALYFCASSVAPTMGAEAFFGQGTRLTVV.